One and the same sample provided the 6 T cell receptor beta chains below, sequenced in a study of T cells in Graves' hyperthyroidism and ophthalmopathy. Amplification targeted TCR beta CDR3 regions from RNA transcripts. Carried out on the TCR CDR3, a first-round RT-PCR used the HTBI primer set. TCRdb fed the multiplex PCR reads into MiXCR, producing one record per CDR3 protein. The table shows fewer than 650,000 distinct CDR3 sequences, with over 11% occurring only once. The sample taken for sequencing was blood. The receptors stem from a woman aged 25 to 39 with Graves' hyperthyroidism that later progressed to Graves' ophthalmopathy.

V gene TRBV10-3 combines with J gene TRBJ2-1; 8 nucleotides align to TRBD1. J lost 6 bases, V lost 2 bases, and 6 bases had no gene match. The CDR3 has 15 residues. Germline loops: CDR1 ENHRY, CDR2 SYGVKD. The CDR3 DNA reads TGTGCCATCAGTGAGGACAGGGGACCATGCAATGAGCAGTTCTTC. It encodes CAISEDRGPCNEQFF.

In its sample, this clonotype was seen many times. The J gene is TRBJ2-5, the V gene TRBV12-3 or TRBV12-4, with a possible D match to TRBD2 (6 bases). Trimming took off 1 base at V and 5 bases at J, with 20 bases between the two ends. This CDR3 region has 17 residues. The CDR3 sequence is CASSLGFAGTTGETQYF. The CDR3 bases are TGTGCCAGCAGTTTAGGGTTTGCGGGGACCACGGGTGAGACCCAGTACTTC.

This clonotype was counted at least ten times. This chain uses TRBV28 with TRBJ1-1; weak D call: TRBD1 (6 bases). CDR3 size: 14 residues. Germline CDR1 MDHEN, CDR2 SYDVKM. V lost 5 bases, J lost 7 bases, and 17 bases lay in between. This CDR3 is CASSLNQGMNEAFF. CDR3 DNA: TGTGCCAGCAGTCTGAACCAGGGGATGAATGAAGCTTTCTTT. Filled out from reference TRBV28 and TRBJ1-1, the complete variable domain reads DVKVTQSSRYLVKRTGEKVFLECVQDMDHENMFWYRQDPGLGLRLIYFSYDVKMKEKGDIPEGYSVSREKKERFSLILESASTNQTSMYLCASSLNQGMNEAFFGQGTRLTVV.

A note on this clonotype: Given a much more abundant clone one base away, this may be a read error. The chain's CDR3 is CSVAPDPCGYTF. The CDR3 DNA is TGCAGCGTTGCCCCCGACCCCTGTGGCTACACCTTC. The chain employs TRBV29-1 and TRBJ1-2; no clear D gene. The CDR3 loop spans 12 amino acids. Trimming took 4 bases from V and 7 from J, leaving 13 bases between them. Germline CDR1 SQVTM, CDR2 ANQGSEA.

This clonotype appeared a few times. The chain couples TRBV12-3 or TRBV12-4 to TRBJ2-2; the D call may be TRBD1 or TRBD2 (6 bases each). CDR3 length equals 14 residues. V lost 7 bases and J 4 bases, leaving 13 bases between the germline ends. The CDR3 DNA reads TGTGCCAGCACTAAAGGAGGGGGCACCGGGGAGCTGTTTTTT. Translation: CASTKGGGTGELFF.

V gene TRBV7-9 combines with J gene TRBJ1-4; no firm D call. Germline V CDR1 and CDR2: SEHNR, FQNEAQ (reference sequence). This CDR3 is built from 14 residues. With 3 bases removed from V and 5 bases from J, the gap between germline ends came to 10 bases. CDR3 sequence (DNA): TGTGCCAGCAGCTTCGGACTCGAAAATGAAAAACTGTTTTTT. Encoded protein: CASSFGLENEKLFF.